This T cell receptor (beta chain) derives from a study of blood T cell repertoires in COVID-19. Study context: Collection of acute and convalescent COVID-19 samples took place in the United States, Italy and Spain. From T cells, B-cell-depleted T cells, or PBMCs came the material, which was cDNA or gDNA.

Source study methods: Reference gene primer amplification yielded estimated nucleated cell counts. Sequenced by immunoSEQ multiplex PCR; TCRdb stores in-frame clones only, minus some. The V and J calls and clone size come from that table; D and trimming were worked out from the DNA. The sample comprises 150,000 to 250,000 clones, 90% to 95% of which are singletons, and about 0.8% rests with the top ten. In Seattle, patients joined the study during active infection and were tracked longitudinally. The CDR3 extends over 12 amino acids. Trimming removed 2 bases at V and 4 bases at J, with 6 bases between.

The receptor comes from a man aged 30 to 39 with COVID-19, enrolled during active disease. Sequencing was performed on peripheral blood. The chain employs TRBV12-3 or TRBV12-4 and TRBJ2-7; the D gene is possibly TRBD2 (6 bases). The chain's CDR3 is CASSLREYEQYF. Written as DNA, the CDR3 is TGTGCCAGCAGTTTACGGGAGTACGAGCAGTACTTC.